This entry features one TCR beta chain sequence. The data originate from a study of T cell changes during pregnancy in multiple sclerosis. V lost 3 bases, J lost 1 base, and 6 bases lay in between. This CDR3 comprises 13 residues. CDR1 and CDR2 from the germline V gene are SGHAT and FQNNGV. The table came from immunoSEQ multiplex PCR; TCRdb's copy has only in-frame clones and leaves some out. This sample has roughly 58,000 clones; under 95% occur once, and the top ten carry approximately 2.8%. The sequence was collected from a female donor with multiple sclerosis, enrolled in a pregnancy study. The source material was CD8+ T cells from peripheral blood mononuclear cells, sampled before pregnancy. This chain uses TRBV11-2 with TRBJ1-1; D call uncertain. The CDR3 loop reads CASSFRQNTEAFF. The CDR3, as DNA: TGTGCCAGCAGCTTTCGACAGAACACTGAAGCTTTCTTT.